These T cell receptor beta chains were read from a single sample in a study of naive and memory T cell subsets. Each CDR3 protein is one row after TCRdb ran MiXCR on the UMI-ligation and nested PCR reads. The sample records more than 20,000 distinct CDR3 sequences, roughly 5.2% being singletons. Specimen: blood. The receptor set was obtained from an adult in good health. Both conserved end residues are part of each CDR3. Fields, in order: D gene, clone size, J gene, V gene, CDR3 protein, CDR3 DNA. A D gene is named only where the DNA matches it firmly. Size tells how often a clone was seen (once, few, many) or the class of an expanded clone, and some rows leave it out.

d_gene: TRBD2
abundance: many
j_gene: TRBJ2-2
v_gene: TRBV29-1
CDR3aa: CSVEGAGVAGIRSGELFF
CDR3nt: TGCAGCGTTGAAGGCGCTGGGGTAGCGGGGATAAGGAGCGGGGAGCTGTTTTTT

d_gene: TRBD2
abundance: .
j_gene: TRBJ2-7
v_gene: TRBV25-1
CDR3aa: CASTATSGRLDEQYF
CDR3nt: TGTGCCAGCACCGCAACTAGCGGGAGATTGGACGAGCAGTACTTC

d_gene: .
abundance: many
j_gene: TRBJ2-6
v_gene: TRBV6-6
CDR3aa: CASSYSTTVSGANVLTF
CDR3nt: TGTGCCAGCAGTTACTCGACGACAGTCTCTGGGGCCAACGTCCTGACTTTC

d_gene: .
abundance: many
j_gene: TRBJ2-7
v_gene: TRBV13
CDR3aa: CASSLTPTTYEQYF
CDR3nt: TGTGCCAGCAGCTTGACGCCTACTACCTACGAGCAGTACTTC

d_gene: .
abundance: many
j_gene: TRBJ2-5
v_gene: TRBV29-1
CDR3aa: CSGFIQGTQYF
CDR3nt: TGCAGCGGATTTATACAAGGGACCCAGTACTTC

d_gene: .
abundance: many
j_gene: TRBJ1-5
v_gene: TRBV21-1
CDR3aa: CASSKVGVIGNQPQHF
CDR3nt: TGTGCCAGCAGCAAAGTAGGGGTAATAGGAAATCAGCCCCAGCATTTT

d_gene: .
abundance: many
j_gene: TRBJ1-4
v_gene: TRBV5-1
CDR3aa: CASRTSQGNEKLFF
CDR3nt: TGCGCCAGTAGGACCTCTCAGGGAAATGAAAAACTGTTTTTT

d_gene: TRBD2
abundance: many
j_gene: TRBJ2-5
v_gene: TRBV6-2/TRBV6-3
CDR3aa: CASSTTSAQETQYF
CDR3nt: TGTGCCAGCAGTACTACTAGCGCCCAAGAGACCCAGTACTTC

d_gene: .
abundance: medium-sized
j_gene: TRBJ2-7
v_gene: TRBV4-2
CDR3aa: CASSQVQRTYEQYF
CDR3nt: TGTGCCAGCAGCCAAGTACAGCGAACCTACGAGCAGTACTTC

d_gene: .
abundance: many
j_gene: TRBJ2-5
v_gene: TRBV29-1
CDR3aa: CSVVLGLGETQYF
CDR3nt: TGCAGCGTTGTTCTGGGATTAGGGGAGACCCAGTACTTC

d_gene: TRBD1
abundance: many
j_gene: TRBJ2-7
v_gene: TRBV28
CDR3aa: CASRLTGRLYEQYF
CDR3nt: TGTGCCAGCCGCCTGACAGGGCGACTCTACGAGCAGTACTTC

d_gene: .
abundance: medium-sized
j_gene: TRBJ2-1
v_gene: TRBV29-1
CDR3aa: CSVVGDNEQFF
CDR3nt: TGCAGCGTTGTGGGCGACAATGAGCAGTTCTTC

d_gene: .
abundance: many
j_gene: TRBJ2-7
v_gene: TRBV27
CDR3aa: CASSSVERLPQYF
CDR3nt: TGTGCCAGCAGTTCGGTCGAACGGTTACCGCAGTACTTC

d_gene: TRBD1
abundance: many
j_gene: TRBJ2-7
v_gene: TRBV7-2
CDR3aa: CASSPTPGQGGYEQYF
CDR3nt: TGTGCCAGCAGCCCAACTCCGGGACAGGGGGGCTACGAGCAGTACTTC

d_gene: .
abundance: many
j_gene: TRBJ1-4
v_gene: TRBV25-1
CDR3aa: CASADSLLGYEKLFF
CDR3nt: TGTGCCAGCGCCGACAGCCTCCTGGGGTATGAAAAACTGTTTTTT

d_gene: TRBD1
abundance: few
j_gene: TRBJ2-1
v_gene: TRBV12-3/TRBV12-4
CDR3aa: CASTLDRGLGHEQFF
CDR3nt: TGTGCCAGCACCCTCGACAGGGGCCTGGGCCATGAGCAGTTCTTC

d_gene: TRBD1
abundance: many
j_gene: TRBJ2-3
v_gene: TRBV28
CDR3aa: CASSPTGTGTLVSTDTQYF
CDR3nt: TGTGCCAGCAGTCCGACCGGGACAGGGACACTAGTAAGCACAGATACGCAGTATTTT

d_gene: TRBD2
abundance: many
j_gene: TRBJ2-7
v_gene: TRBV29-1
CDR3aa: CSAHGLAGGPGEQYF
CDR3nt: TGCAGCGCCCACGGACTAGCGGGAGGGCCGGGAGAGCAGTACTTC

d_gene: TRBD2
abundance: few
j_gene: TRBJ2-3
v_gene: TRBV24-1
CDR3aa: CATSDPRREGTDTQYF
CDR3nt: TGTGCCACCAGTGACCCCAGGCGGGAGGGCACAGATACGCAGTATTTT

d_gene: TRBD1
abundance: .
j_gene: TRBJ1-5
v_gene: TRBV12-3/TRBV12-4
CDR3aa: CASSPSRDSRPYSNQPQHF
CDR3nt: TGTGCCAGCAGTCCGAGCCGGGACAGTCGTCCGTATAGCAATCAGCCCCAGCATTTT

d_gene: TRBD1
abundance: many
j_gene: TRBJ1-1
v_gene: TRBV6-2/TRBV6-3
CDR3aa: CASSYRTGAKSRNTEAFF
CDR3nt: TGTGCCAGCAGTTACCGGACAGGGGCCAAGTCCAGGAACACTGAAGCTTTCTTT

d_gene: .
abundance: medium-sized
j_gene: TRBJ1-4
v_gene: TRBV3-1
CDR3aa: CASSQRSRGMTNEKLFF
CDR3nt: TGTGCCAGCAGCCAAAGGTCGAGGGGAATGACTAATGAAAAACTGTTTTTT

d_gene: .
abundance: .
j_gene: TRBJ2-7
v_gene: TRBV29-1
CDR3aa: CSVEELGEQYF
CDR3nt: TGCAGCGTTGAAGAACTGGGAGAGCAGTACTTC